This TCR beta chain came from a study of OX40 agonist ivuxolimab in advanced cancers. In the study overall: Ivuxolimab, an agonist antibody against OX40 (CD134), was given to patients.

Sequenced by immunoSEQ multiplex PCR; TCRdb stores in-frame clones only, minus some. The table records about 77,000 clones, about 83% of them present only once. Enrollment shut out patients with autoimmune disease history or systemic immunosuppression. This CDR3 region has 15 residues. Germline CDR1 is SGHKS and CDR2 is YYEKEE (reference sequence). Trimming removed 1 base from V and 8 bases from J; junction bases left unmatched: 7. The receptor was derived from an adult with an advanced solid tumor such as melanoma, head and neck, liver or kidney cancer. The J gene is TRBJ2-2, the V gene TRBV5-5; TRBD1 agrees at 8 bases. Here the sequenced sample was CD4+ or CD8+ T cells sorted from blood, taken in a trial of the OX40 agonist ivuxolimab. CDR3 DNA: TGTGCCAGCAGCTTGCTACAGGGGGTAATTGGGGAGCTGTTTTTT. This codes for CASSLLQGVIGELFF.